This passage covers 14 T cell receptor beta chains from one sample sequenced in a study of T cells after yellow fever vaccination. TCRdb re-analysed the 5' RACE reads in MiXCR, keeping a single row per CDR3 protein. The table has under 700,000 distinct CDR3 sequences, approximately 16% seen once. The sequencing used PBMCs, collected about 5 days after the first yellow fever vaccination. The receptors were sampled from a man in his late teens or twenties who received the YFV17D yellow fever vaccine.

The V and J genes are TRBV7-3 and TRBJ2-1; D possibly corresponds to TRBD2 (6 bases). The CDR3 is 15 amino acids. Germline V gene sequence: CDR1 SGHTA, CDR2 FQGTGA. V lost 2 bases, J lost 7 bases, and 15 bases lay in between. CDR3: CASSLQGGTGNEQFF. The CDR3 coding sequence is TGTGCCAGCAGCTTACAGGGAGGAACGGGGAATGAGCAGTTCTTC.

This clonotype was counted between two and nine times. V gene TRBV6-2 or TRBV6-3 combines with J gene TRBJ1-5; D not certain. V lost 4 bases and J 11 bases, leaving 15 bases between the germline ends. Germline V CDR1 and CDR2: MNHEY, SVGEGT. The CDR3 totals 13 residues. Here the CDR3 reads CASSSSGPGAQHF. The CDR3 coding sequence is TGTGCCAGCAGTTCCAGCGGACCCGGGGCCCAGCATTTT.

Comment on this clonotype: This sequence may be a read error, since a much larger clone differs from it by one base. V is TRBV7-3 and J is TRBJ1-1; TRBD1 might be the D (5 bases). The CDR3 is made up of 13 amino acids. Germline V gene data show CDR1 as SGHTA and CDR2 as FQGTGA. V shed 4 bases and J shed 1 base, with 7 bases lying between them. This CDR3 reads CASSWGENTEAFF. CDR3 coding DNA: TGTGCCAGCAGCTGGGGGGAGAACACTGAAGCTTTCTTT.

This clonotype was seen only a few times. The chain combines TRBV24-1 with TRBJ1-1; the D is unclear. Trimming took 6 bases from V and 0 from J, leaving 19 bases between them. The germline CDR1 and CDR2 sequences are KGHDR and SFDVKD. The CDR3 contains 17 residues. The CDR3 protein is CATSSSGPLTMNTEAFF. CDR3 in DNA: TGTGCCACCAGTAGCTCGGGCCCCCTCACCATGAACACTGAAGCTTTCTTT.

The CDR3 region is CSASWDRGWSPLHF. In DNA, the CDR3 is TGCAGTGCTAGCTGGGACAGGGGTTGGTCACCCCTCCACTTT. The chain has TRBV20-1 and TRBJ1-6, with 10 bases matching TRBD1. The germline V gene has CDR1 DFQATT and CDR2 SNEGSKA (reference sequence). V lost 3 bases and J lost 10; bases outside the gene matches: 6. This CDR3 comprises 14 residues.

The chain recombines TRBV15 with TRBJ1-1; 10 nucleotides agree with TRBD1. This CDR3 contains 16 residues. Germline CDR1 LNHNV, CDR2 YYDKDF (reference sequence). The trim removed 4 bases at V and 3 bases at J, leaving 8 bases unmatched. The CDR3 nucleotides read TGTGCCACCAGCACAGGACAGGGGGTTACAGACACTGAAGCTTTCTTT. It codes for CATSTGQGVTDTEAFF. Full variable domain (rest looked up from reference TRBV15 and TRBJ1-1): DAMVIQNPRYQVTQFGKPVTLSCSQTLNHNVMYWYQQKSSQAPKLLFHYYDKDFNNEADTPDNFQSRRPNTSFCFLDIRSPGLGDTAMYLCATSTGQGVTDTEAFFGQGTRLTVV.

The chain links TRBV19 to TRBJ2-5; TRBD1 agrees at 9 bases. CDR1 and CDR2 (germline): LNHDA, SQIVND (reference sequence). The CDR3 covers 16 residues. The ends lost 7 bases at V and 3 bases at J; junction bases unmatched: 12. The CDR3: CASKNRGQLGKETQYF. The CDR3 nucleotides read TGTGCCAGTAAAAACAGGGGGCAACTGGGCAAAGAGACCCAGTACTTC.

The rearrangement links TRBV7-2 to TRBJ1-6; weak D call: TRBD1 (6 bases). Trimming removed 8 bases from V and 4 bases from J, with 15 bases in between. CDR3 size: 15 residues. Germline-derived CDR1 and CDR2 are SGHTA and FQGNSA. The CDR3 DNA reads as TGTGCCAGCGGGTCACAGGGCGATTATAATTCACCCCTCCACTTT. Amino acids: CASGSQGDYNSPLHF.

In this sample, this clonotype turned up a few times. The chain links TRBV4-1 to TRBJ1-2; D ambiguous. The CDR3 is made up of 14 amino acids. V lost 0 bases and J 4 bases, leaving 9 bases between the germline ends. CDR1 and CDR2 (germline): MGHRA, YSYEKL. This CDR3 is CASSQEMGFYGYTF. Written as DNA, the CDR3 is TGCGCCAGCAGCCAAGAAATGGGTTTCTATGGCTACACCTTC.

The chain has TRBV3-1 and TRBJ2-5; D gene uncertain. This CDR3 is 13 amino acids long. CDR1 is LGHDT, CDR2 YNNKEL, per germline (reference sequence). V lost 2 bases and J 2 bases, leaving 6 bases between the germline ends. This CDR3 is CASSQRRQETQYF. The DNA of the CDR3 is TGTGCCAGCAGCCAACGACGACAAGAGACCCAGTACTTC.

V and J are TRBV27 and TRBJ2-7, with a tentative D call TRBD1 (5 bases). V lost 2 bases and J 3 bases, leaving 11 bases between the germline ends. The CDR3 contains 14 residues. In germline, CDR1 is MNHEY, CDR2 SMNVEV (reference sequence). CDR3 residues: CASSLAAGNYEQYV. In nucleotides, the CDR3 is TGTGCCAGCAGTTTAGCTGCAGGGAACTACGAGCAGTACGTC.

In its sample, this clonotype was seen a few times. The chain uses TRBV12-3 or TRBV12-4 and TRBJ1-1; perhaps TRBD1 as D (6 bases). The CDR3 consists of 13 residues. Trimming removed 2 bases from V and 7 bases from J, with 11 bases in between. The chain's CDR3 is CASSLQGLGEAFF. The CDR3 bases are TGTGCCAGCAGTTTACAGGGGTTAGGTGAAGCTTTCTTT.

This chain uses TRBV5-6 with TRBJ1-1; D remains ambiguous. The CDR3 has 11 amino acids. The germline V and J ends were trimmed by 2 bases and 11 bases, with 10 bases remaining between them. Germline V gene lookup returns CDR1 SGHDT and CDR2 YYEEEE. CDR3 in amino acids: CASSLEGRAFF. CDR3 DNA sequence: TGTGCCAGCAGCTTAGAAGGTAGGGCTTTCTTT. Full variable domain (missing parts from reference TRBV5-6 and TRBJ1-1): DAGVTQSPTHLIKTRGQQVTLRCSPKSGHDTVSWYQQALGQGPQFIFQYYEEEERQRGNFPDRFSGHQFPNYSSELNVNALLLGDSALYLCASSLEGRAFFGQGTRLTVV.

This clonotype was found a few times. This chain uses TRBV20-1 with TRBJ1-2; D is ambiguous. Germline-derived CDR1 and CDR2 are DFQATT and SNEGSKA (reference sequence). Trimming pared 3 bases from V and 4 bases from J, leaving 12 bases between. This CDR3 has 13 amino acids. The CDR3 reads CSASDPGAYGYTF. The DNA for the CDR3 is TGCAGTGCTAGTGATCCAGGAGCCTATGGCTACACCTTC.